This TCR beta chain was found in a study of identical twins. The CDR3 length is 15 residues. The J segment lost 2 bases and the V segment lost 8 bases, leaving 6 bases of the junction unmatched. TCRdb independently ran MiXCR on the 5' RACE reads; one entry per CDR3 protein. The sample has about 200,000 distinct CDR3 sequences; approximately 5.9% are singletons. The same sample was also studied in work on T cells expressing NK-cell markers. That paper notes: Sorted T-cell subsets CD3+CD56+NKG2C+, CD3+CD56+NKG2C- and CD3+CD56-NKG2C+ were TCR beta-sequenced.

Sequencing was carried out using CD8+ T cells sorted from blood. This chain joins TRBV12-3 or TRBV12-4 and TRBJ2-2, with 9 bases identical to TRBD2. The clonotype comes from a woman younger than 35 in good health. Here the CDR3 DNA reads TGTGCCAGCCAAGTAGCGGGGGTCAACACCGGGGAGCTGTTTTTT. This sequence encodes CASQVAGVNTGELFF.